This entry features one TCR beta chain sequence. The target of this receptor is not known. Nothing much larger sits one base from this clone, and base qualities are not available. The cohort was made up of approximately 670 healthy bone marrow donors. At the time of sampling, every cohort member was nominally healthy, though immune exposures that went unrecorded were likely present. The donor was CMV seronegative and was included in the group of under 450 seronegative cohort members. A peripheral blood sample was collected from each donor, and TCR beta sequencing was performed on peripheral blood mononuclear cells. Genomic DNA extraction from the blood cell samples was performed with the Qiagen DNeasy Blood Extraction Kit. This record belongs to a study of cytomegalovirus exposure and HLA in healthy donors (TCRdb year 2017). Describing the broader study: In an earlier analysis of 587 of the donors, 276 Gb of sequence data and 95 million to 130 million unique TCR beta sequences from about 180 million T cells were reported. Roughly 300 gigabases of sequencing data and tens of millions of unique TCR sequences were included in an early release covering roughly 600 HLA-typed donors. The genetic ancestry cluster associated with self-reported Caucasian donors included roughly 84% of the approximately 400 genotyped donors. The study aimed to test whether signatures of past pathogen exposure could be identified by cataloging public T cell receptors. The T cell repertoires of several hundred subjects were profiled by immunosequencing and related to cytomegalovirus serostatus. A separate validation cohort of over a hundred different subjects was used in addition to the 666-subject first cohort. The study combined high-throughput TCR immunosequencing, statistical association of individual TCRs with disease status, and machine learning to predict cytomegalovirus infection status. A later analysis re-examined previously published TCR beta repertoires from 500 to 700 donors and added high-resolution HLA genotyping to investigate patterns of TCR occurrence. Rather than using new phenotypic data, the later analysis identified candidate immune exposures from TCR beta sequences and from how often those sequences occurred across donors. To decide whether each TCR beta V gene segment behaved as functional or pseudogenic, an earlier analysis of some 600 of the donors relied on high-throughput TCR beta sequencing. Donor age, sex, ethnicity and CMV serostatus were collected together with the repertoire data. Genome-wide SNP genotypes for about 65% of the 666 donors were used in a later genetic analysis, which treated that subset as a discovery cohort. All discovery cohort repertoires had been generated using a single sequencing platform. HLA typing covered class I and class II loci at four-digit resolution. The number of typed donors differed by locus: about 620-630 for A, B, C, DRB1 and DQB1; approximately 530 for DQA1; around 580 for DPA1; and 400 to 480 for DPB1. Roughly 5 DR-DQ haplotypes were treated as single units for association and clustering because of strong linkage in the cohort. Across roughly 420 genotyped donors of the cohort, an average of roughly 250,000 unique TCR beta nucleotide sequences per donor were sequenced, and roughly 18% of those sequences were non-productive.

The CDR3, from cysteine to phenylalanine, totals 12 residues. Solely the CDR3 DNA is kept, with 36 bases framed from the first base. V gives up 1 base and J gives up 5 bases, and the segment between their germline ends measures 7 bases. The CDR1 and CDR2 encoded by the germline V gene are SQVTM and ANQGSEA. Receptor libraries were prepared by the immunoSEQ multiplex PCR assay. A mixture of 60 forward primers for TCR Vbeta segments and 13 reverse primers for TCR Jbeta segments was used in the multiplex PCR. A multiplex PCR assay on genomic DNA amplified the CDR3 region of rearranged TCR beta genes. Amplified TCR beta libraries were sequenced as 87-base-pair reads on the Illumina HiSeq System. On the study's bioinformatics: A later analysis counted around 72 million unique TCR beta chains across the approximately 700 repertoires, and 9.5 million to 11 million of these chains were shared by at least two donors. To remove PCR and sequencing errors, raw reads were error-corrected and collapsed into unique sequences using a nearest-neighbor algorithm that merged closely related sequences. Alignment of CDR3 sequences to IMGT reference sequences was used to assign V, D and J gene segments. For a sequence to be retained, a match of at least six nucleotides to both a V gene segment and a J gene segment was required. Rearrangements were called productive when the CDR3 lacked stop codons and stayed in frame with V and J; all others were non-productive. CDR3 was defined by IMGT convention, running from the second conserved V-encoded cysteine to the conserved J-encoded phenylalanine. The earlier analysis of about 610 of the donors excluded any sequence lacking an unambiguous match to a single V gene segment. An earlier analysis of 587 of the donors classified V segments as functional when productive rearrangements were above 56.7% and as segregating when the standard deviation between donors was above 5%. A statistical classification framework was built to diagnose cytomegalovirus status from the catalog of TCR beta chain sequences. In a later analysis, TCR nucleotide sequences were compared against IMGT/GENE-DB human TR gene sequences so that V and J genes could be assigned. In a later analysis, CDR3 sequences and most-parsimonious VDJ recombination scenarios were assigned using the TCRdist pipeline. In a later analysis, every TCR beta chain was defined by the combination of its CDR3 amino acid sequence and its V-gene family, and reads without a unique V-gene family were dropped. A later analysis removed nearly 600 highly shared, low-generation-probability nucleotide sequences to deal with suspected cross-contamination and a sequencing artifact. In a later analysis, a clonal expansion index for each public chain was calculated from normalized within-repertoire ranks of inferred template counts. In a later analysis, generation probabilities were computed with a VDJ recombination model fitted to out-of-frame rearrangements, and the resulting probabilities were checked against IGoR. In a later analysis, hypergeometric tests were used to score TCR-TCR, TCR-HLA and TCR-CMV co-occurrence, with a repertoire-size bias correction applied to TCR pairs. A later analysis estimated false discovery rates by permuting HLA or CMV assignments 20 times. In a later analysis, co-occurring TCRs were grouped with DBSCAN, and TCRdist sequence similarity was added when clustering was performed within HLA-allele-positive subsets. Repertoires with fewer than 30,000 or more than 120,000 public chains, plus five repertoires with anomalous nucleotide sharing, were excluded from co-occurrence clustering. TCRdb took over this immuneACCESS table, retaining in-frame rearrangements with V and J assigned. Such tables are incomplete; in checked studies, under half of the missing clones stem from an unresolved V gene, and the remainder is unexplained. V and J calls and clone size are copied from that table; D and trimming were computed from the DNA. The sample records roughly 80,000 clones, over 70% of which are singletons. Clones ranked in the top ten supply around 7% of the sample.

Points the paper makes about the study in general: An association between a missense DCLRE1C variant and V-gene and J-gene trimming of TCR beta chains was found in a later genetic analysis and replicated in an independent cohort. The authors suggested that the approach could potentially be generalized to other disease states and immunological phenotypes. The 87-base-pair reads could not distinguish some IMGT-functional V segments, including TRBV6-2 and TRBV6-3, so those segments were excluded. The classifier was reported to diagnose cytomegalovirus status with high specificity and sensitivity in both the original cohort and the validation cohort. Across donors, most TCR sequences were observed very rarely, whereas some public TCRs were present in many individuals. A later analysis found that most CMV-associated TCR beta chains appeared HLA-restricted, with HLA associations seemingly driven largely by CMV exposure. A later analysis found that TCR association rates varied across HLA loci, with DRB1 alleles showing the most associated TCRs and HLA-C alleles the fewest. A cluster of highly shared sequence variants was judged likely to be a technical artifact of the sequencing pipeline. In a later analysis, 16,951 TCR beta sequences were associated with specific HLA alleles at a false discovery rate of 0.05. The earlier analysis of approximately 590 of the donors excluded approximately 15 rarely observed V segments, including chromosome 9 orphons, because counts were too low. Roughly uniform sequencing depth across donors was assumed in presence/absence analyses, although this assumption may not hold. A further reported finding was that TCR beta sequences accurately predicted the HLA-A and HLA-B alleles for most subjects in the first cohort. This cohort had only TCR beta chains sequenced, and the lack of alpha or paired-chain data limited which features could be detected. When HLA alleles, especially DR and DQ, strongly co-occurred, TCR associations were difficult to assign to individual alleles. Because HLA typing was unavailable for some donors at each locus, only the typed subset was used in association tests. Correlated functional status among segregating V segments might reflect linkage disequilibrium, but an unknown experimental factor could not be ruled out. A later analysis found that HLA-associated TCR beta chains were more clonally expanded and had lower generation probabilities than equally common non-associated chains. Immune exposure information for the cohort was limited to CMV serostatus. An earlier analysis of roughly 570 of the donors showed that most TCR beta V segments appeared in productive rearrangements either about 87% or about 30% of the time, which broadly matched IMGT annotations. According to a later analysis, parvovirus B19, influenza, CMV and Epstein-Barr virus appeared linked to several top co-occurrence clusters. In vitro tests confirmed that a few of the cytomegalovirus-associated TCR beta chains recognize cytomegalovirus antigens. According to a later genetic analysis, donors in an Asian-associated ancestry cluster had fewer N-insertions in productive TCRs than the roughly 670-donor mean. A total of 164 TCR beta chains were listed by the study as associated with cytomegalovirus.

The origin of this receptor is a woman aged 40 to 50 in good health and CMV-seronegative. The sequenced material came from PBMCs. The sequence links TRBV29-1 to TRBJ2-3; perhaps TRBD2 is the D gene, with 5 bases matching. Here is the DNA: TGCAGCGTTGAAGGCGGAGGAGATACGCAGTATTTT. This gives the protein CSVEGGGDTQYF.